The 25 T cell receptor beta chains presented below share a single source sample, sequenced in a study of blood T cell repertoires in COVID-19 (dated by TCRdb to about 2020). Library construction relied on the immunoSEQ multiplex PCR assay. This immuneACCESS table, as held by TCRdb, lists in-frame sequences with V and J called but not all clones. Of the missing ones, under half trace to an unresolved V gene in checked studies; the others have no known cause. Here the sample has about 220,000 clones; 86% occur a single time. The leading ten clones occupy 3.5% to 4.5% of the sample. The sample comprised PBMCs or T cells enriched from blood (not recorded which). Receptor source: a woman between 35 and 50 years old with acute COVID-19.

This chain uses TRBV6-2 or TRBV6-3 with TRBJ2-5, with 10 bases matching TRBD1. Germline CDR1 is MNHEY and CDR2 is SVGEGT. With 4 bases clipped from V and 4 bases from J, the junction kept 9 bases outside the gene matches. This CDR3 comprises 16 residues. CDR3 loop: CASSSTTGQGSETQYF. In nucleotides, the CDR3 is TGTGCCAGCAGTTCTACTACGGGACAGGGGTCAGAGACCCAGTACTTC.

The rearrangement joins TRBV9 to TRBJ1-1; perhaps TRBD1 as D (6 bases). Germline CDR1 reads SGDLS; CDR2 reads YYNGEE. This CDR3 comprises 13 residues. Between the trimmed V and J ends, which lost 4 bases and 10 bases, there was a span of 17 bases. The chain's CDR3 is CASSPRGGIAAFF. In DNA form, the CDR3 reads TGTGCCAGCAGCCCAAGGGGGGGGATCGCAGCTTTCTTT. Combining the CDR3 with reference TRBV9 and TRBJ1-1 gives the whole variable domain DSGVTQTPKHLITATGQRVTLRCSPRSGDLSVYWYQQSLDQGLQFLIQYYNGEERAKGNILERFSAQQFPDLHSELNLSSLELGDSALYFCASSPRGGIAAFFGQGTRLTVV.

The chain links TRBV24-1 to TRBJ2-1, with TRBD2 matching 9 bases. Germline CDR1 is KGHDR and CDR2 is SFDVKD. The CDR3 spans 16 residues. Trimming cost V 2 bases and J 2 bases; bases outside gene matches: 3. Here the CDR3 reads CATSDSRGGAYNEQFF. The CDR3 region has the DNA TGTGCCACCAGTGATTCGCGCGGGGGGGCCTACAATGAGCAGTTCTTC.

The chain links TRBV21-1 to TRBJ2-7; the D call of TRBD1 is as the table states it, not checked on the DNA. TRBV21-1 is reported as a pseudogene. This CDR3 has 13 amino acids. This chain's CDR3 is CARGQGISYEQYV. The DNA of the CDR3 is TGTGCCAGAGGACAGGGCATCTCCTACGAGCAGTACGTC.

The rearrangement uses TRBV12-3 or TRBV12-4 and TRBJ1-1; TRBD1 aligns across 8 bases. This CDR3 is 13 amino acids long. V was clipped by 7 bases and J by 5 bases; unmatched bases: 6. The DNA of the CDR3 is TGTGCCAGCACCGACAGGGGAGGTACTGAAGCTTTCTTT. Translating gives CASTDRGGTEAFF.

V usage is TRBV5-6 and J usage is TRBJ2-7; TRBD2 matches 8 bases. This CDR3 comprises 15 residues. Germline V gene lookup returns CDR1 SGHDT and CDR2 YYEEEE. V dropped 2 bases and J dropped 7; count of bases not matched to a gene: 11. This chain's CDR3 is CASSLLAGGSWEQYV. CDR3 in DNA: TGTGCCAGCAGCTTACTCGCGGGGGGCTCTTGGGAGCAGTACGTC.

The chain couples TRBV2 to TRBJ2-1; 9 positions match TRBD2. After removal of 6 bases from V and 5 bases from J, the junction contained 5 bases not matched to a gene. Looked up from germline, CDR1 is SNHLY and CDR2 is FYNNEI. The CDR3 covers 14 residues. As DNA, the CDR3 is TGTGCCAGCAGGGGGGGACTAGCCGACAATGAGCAGTTCTTC. This translates into CASRGGLADNEQFF.

V is TRBV28 and J is TRBJ2-2; TRBD2 matches at 14 bases. J was trimmed by 2 bases and V by 3 bases; bases with no gene match: 11. CDR1 is MDHEN and CDR2 is SYDVKM in the germline V gene. This CDR3 contains 20 residues. CDR3 coding DNA: TGTGCCAGCAGTTTCGCGATCTCGACTAGCGGGGGGGGAAACACCGGGGAGCTGTTTTTT. Amino acids: CASSFAISTSGGGNTGELFF.

This clone was recorded at least ten times. The chain uses TRBV6-5 and TRBJ1-5, with D perhaps TRBD1 (6 bases). The CDR3 consists of 13 residues. V shed 6 bases and J shed 6 bases, with 12 bases lying between them. CDR1 is MNHEY, CDR2 SVGAGI, per germline. The CDR3: CASRRDISQPQHF. The CDR3 region has the DNA TGTGCCAGCAGACGGGACATCAGTCAGCCCCAGCATTTT.

V is TRBV2 and J is TRBJ2-7; maybe TRBD2 (6 bases). Between the trimmed V and J ends, which lost 4 bases and 0 bases, there was a span of 10 bases. This CDR3 has 14 residues. The V gene's germline CDR1 is SNHLY and CDR2 FYNNEI. CDR3 bases: TGTGCCAGCAGTGCCCGGGGGAGCTCCTACGAGCAGTACTTC. This gives the protein CASSARGSSYEQYF.

The chain carries TRBV9 and TRBJ1-4, with 7 bases aligning to TRBD1. Germline lookup yields CDR1 SGDLS and CDR2 YYNGEE. This CDR3 contains 15 residues. Trimming removed 2 bases from V and 7 bases from J; junction bases left unmatched: 8. CDR3 region: CASSVEGAPLEKLFF. CDR3 nucleotides: TGTGCCAGCAGCGTTGAGGGGGCGCCTCTTGAAAAACTGTTTTTT.

The rearrangement joins TRBV9 to TRBJ1-1; no definite D call. The CDR3 is 13 amino acids. The germline gives CDR1 SGDLS, CDR2 YYNGEE. V lost 0 bases and J 6 bases, leaving 9 bases between the germline ends. CDR3 sequence (DNA): TGTGCCAGCAGCGTAGGATTCGGGTCTGAAGCTTTCTTT. The encoded protein is CASSVGFGSEAFF.

Concerning this clone itself: Different DNA sequences within this sample yield the same CDR3. The J gene is TRBJ1-1, the V gene TRBV6-5; 10 bases align to TRBD1. The CDR3 consists of 14 residues. The germline V gene encodes CDR1 MNHEY and CDR2 SVGAGI. The junction had 3 bases not matched to a gene; V was cut back by 2 bases and J by 6 bases. CDR3 coding DNA: TGTGCCAGCAGTTACCGGGACAGGGGTTCTGAAGCTTTCTTT. Translating gives CASSYRDRGSEAFF.

The V and J genes are TRBV27 and TRBJ1-6; 9 bases match TRBD1. Germline V CDR1 and CDR2: MNHEY, SMNVEV (reference sequence). The CDR3 covers 14 residues. J was trimmed by 9 bases and V by 2 bases; bases with no gene match: 2. The CDR3, as DNA: TGTGCCAGCAGTTTAACAGGGGGCGGTTCACCCCTCCACTTT. This translates into CASSLTGGGSPLHF.

The chain employs TRBV18 and TRBJ2-1; 7 bases match TRBD2. The CDR3 covers 13 residues. Germline CDR1 KGHSH, CDR2 LQKENI. J was trimmed by 7 bases and V by 2 bases; bases with no gene match: 2. Here the CDR3 DNA reads TGTGCCAGCTCACCAACTAGCGTTAATGAGCAGTTCTTC. This encodes CASSPTSVNEQFF.

This chain links TRBV6-1 with TRBJ2-2; D is possibly TRBD1 (5 bases). The V gene's germline CDR1 is MNHNS and CDR2 SASEGT. The CDR3 loop spans 14 amino acids. V shed 2 bases and J shed 7 bases, with 11 bases lying between them. In DNA, the CDR3 is TGTGCCAGCAGTGAAAGGGGTTTGGGCGGGGAGCTGTTTTTT. Residues: CASSERGLGGELFF.

DNA of the CDR3: TGTGCCATCAGTGACCAGACAGGGGGATACTACGAGCAGTACTTC. It specifies CAISDQTGGYYEQYF. The chain links TRBV10-3 to TRBJ2-7; 9 bases match TRBD1. The CDR3 contains 15 residues. Germline V gene data show CDR1 as ENHRY and CDR2 as SYGVKD. J gave up 3 bases and V 3 bases, and 6 bases lay outside the gene matches.

This chain connects TRBV19 to TRBJ1-5, with 10 bases matching TRBD1. With V trimmed by 5 bases and J by 5 bases, 6 bases remained unmatched. Germline V gene data show CDR1 as LNHDA and CDR2 as SQIVND (reference sequence). This CDR3 has 15 amino acids. Here the CDR3 DNA reads TGTGCCAGTAGTCCCAGGGACAGGGGCGATCAGCCCCAGCATTTT. This translates into CASSPRDRGDQPQHF.

The chain has TRBV30 and TRBJ1-1; D is perhaps TRBD1 (5 bases). The CDR3 runs to 12 residues. Trimming took 4 bases from V and 1 from J, leaving 7 bases between them. Germline loops: CDR1 GTSNPN, CDR2 SVGIG (reference sequence). CDR3 nucleotides: TGTGCCTGGACAGGGCCGAACACTGAAGCTTTCTTT. The encoded protein is CAWTGPNTEAFF.

The genes are TRBV4-2 and TRBJ2-5; D is unclear. V gave up 1 base and J gave up 1 base, with 13 bases separating them. The CDR3 consists of 16 residues. CDR1 and CDR2 from the germline V gene are LGHNA and YNFKEQ. CDR3 DNA: TGTGCCAGCAGCCAAGCAGATCTGATACCCCAAGAGACCCAGTACTTC. Translation: CASSQADLIPQETQYF.

The CDR3 here is CASSVQGPAEAFF. CDR3 coding DNA: TGTGCCAGCAGCGTACAGGGGCCCGCTGAAGCTTTCTTT. This chain links TRBV5-4 with TRBJ1-1; 7 nucleotides match TRBD1. The CDR3 has 13 residues. Looked up from germline, CDR1 is SGHNT and CDR2 is YYREEE (reference sequence). V trimming: 4 bases; J trimming: 6 bases; junction bases outside the gene matches: 6.

The rearrangement links TRBV5-1 to TRBJ1-2; D is unresolved. The CDR3 runs 17 residues. V shed 0 bases and J shed 4 bases, with 19 bases lying between them. Germline CDR1 and CDR2: SGHRS and YFSETQ. CDR3 loop: CASSLGASAANLYGYTF. The CDR3 coding sequence is TGCGCCAGCAGCTTGGGGGCGTCGGCAGCTAATCTCTATGGCTACACCTTC.

This clone is a singleton in its sample. CDR3 DNA: TGTGCCAGCAGAACCGGGACAGGGGAAGAAAAACTGTTTTTT. It codes for CASRTGTGEEKLFF. This sequence joins TRBV2 and TRBJ1-4; 10 bases fit TRBD1. The V gene end was trimmed by 6 bases and the J gene end by 8 bases; junction bases not matched to a gene: 6. In germline, CDR1 is SNHLY, CDR2 FYNNEI. The CDR3 extends over 14 amino acids.

This clone appeared a few times. This sequence joins TRBV5-6 and TRBJ1-2, with 7 bases identical to TRBD1. There are 14 residues in the CDR3. Per germline, CDR1 SGHDT and CDR2 YYEEEE. V lost 0 bases and J lost 6; bases outside the gene matches: 5. The CDR3 region is CASSLGLTGHGYTF. The DNA of the CDR3 is TGTGCCAGCAGCTTGGGTTTGACAGGGCATGGCTACACCTTC.

This sequence joins TRBV2 and TRBJ1-1, with 12 bases lining up with TRBD1. The CDR3 covers 15 residues. V gave up 6 bases and J gave up 11 bases; unmatched junction bases: 13. Germline-derived CDR1 and CDR2 are SNHLY and FYNNEI. In DNA, the CDR3 is TGTGCCAGCAGAAAGGGACAGGGGGCTAATTCTTACGCTTTCTTT. The encoded protein is CASRKGQGANSYAFF.